The clone carrying this T cell receptor (beta chain) was counted between two and nine times. Alongside a J-beta primer mix, a sample-barcoded 5' primer served in a second PCR lasting roughly 7 to 12 cycles. TCRdb fed the 5' RACE reads into MiXCR, producing one record per CDR3 protein. The sample has fewer than 900,000 distinct CDR3 sequences; around 49% are singletons. V was pared by 3 bases and J by 1 base, with 9 bases of the junction left unmatched. Germline values: CDR1 LGHNA, CDR2 YSLEER. The CDR3 consists of 16 residues. The sample originates from a study of blood T cells in healthy people across ages.

The clonotype comes from an older woman in good health. The gene calls are TRBV4-3 and TRBJ2-7; TRBD1 matches at 7 bases. The sequencing sample was made of blood. CDR3 DNA: TGCGCCAGCAGCCAGGAGACAGGGTTTACGTCCTACGAGCAGTACTTC. Amino acid sequence: CASSQETGFTSYEQYF.